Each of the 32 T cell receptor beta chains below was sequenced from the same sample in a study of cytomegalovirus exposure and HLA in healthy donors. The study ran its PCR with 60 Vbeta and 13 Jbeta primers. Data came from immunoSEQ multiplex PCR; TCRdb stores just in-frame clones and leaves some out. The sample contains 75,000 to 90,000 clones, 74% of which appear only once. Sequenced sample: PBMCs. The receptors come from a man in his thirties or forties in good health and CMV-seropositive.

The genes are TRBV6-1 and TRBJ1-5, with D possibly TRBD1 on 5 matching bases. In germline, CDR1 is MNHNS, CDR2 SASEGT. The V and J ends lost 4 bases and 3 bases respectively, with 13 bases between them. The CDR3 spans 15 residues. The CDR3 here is CASSVGGIDNQPQHF. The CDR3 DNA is TGTGCCAGCAGTGTGGGGGGGATCGACAATCAGCCCCAGCATTTT.

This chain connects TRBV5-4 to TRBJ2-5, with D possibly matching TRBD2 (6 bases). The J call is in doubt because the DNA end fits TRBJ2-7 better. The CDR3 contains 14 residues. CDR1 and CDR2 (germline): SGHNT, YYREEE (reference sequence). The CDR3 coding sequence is TGTGCCAGCAGCTTGGGACTAGATGCCTACGAGCAGTACTTC. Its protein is CASSLGLDAYEQYF.

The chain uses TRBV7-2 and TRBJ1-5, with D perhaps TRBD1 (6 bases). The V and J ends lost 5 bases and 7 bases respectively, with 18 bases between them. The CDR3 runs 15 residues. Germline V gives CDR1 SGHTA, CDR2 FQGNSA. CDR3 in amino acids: CASSLWEGGGQPQHF. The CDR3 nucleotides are TGTGCCAGCAGCCTTTGGGAGGGGGGCGGGCAGCCCCAGCATTTT.

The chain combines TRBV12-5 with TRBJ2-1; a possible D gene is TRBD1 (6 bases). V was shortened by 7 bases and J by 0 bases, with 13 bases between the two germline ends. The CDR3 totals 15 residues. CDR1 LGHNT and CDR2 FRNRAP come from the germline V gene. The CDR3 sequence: CASARGTTSYNEQFF. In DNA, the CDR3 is TGTGCTAGTGCCAGGGGAACAACCTCCTACAATGAGCAGTTCTTC.

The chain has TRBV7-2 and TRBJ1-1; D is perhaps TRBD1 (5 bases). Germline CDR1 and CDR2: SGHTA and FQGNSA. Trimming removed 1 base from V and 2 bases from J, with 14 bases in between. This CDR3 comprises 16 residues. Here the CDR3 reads CASSLVWGGINTEAFF. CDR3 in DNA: TGTGCCAGCAGCTTAGTCTGGGGGGGGATAAACACTGAAGCTTTCTTT. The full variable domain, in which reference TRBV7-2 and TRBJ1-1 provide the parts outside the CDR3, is GAGVSQSPSNKVTEKGKDVELRCDPISGHTALYWYRQSLGQGLEFLIYFQGNSAPDKSGLPSDRFSAERTGGSVSTLTIQRTQQEDSAVYLCASSLVWGGINTEAFFGQGTRLTVV.

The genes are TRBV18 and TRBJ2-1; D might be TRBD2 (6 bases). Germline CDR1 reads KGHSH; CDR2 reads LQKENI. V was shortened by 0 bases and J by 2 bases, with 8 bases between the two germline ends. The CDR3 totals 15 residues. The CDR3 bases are TGTGCCAGCTCACCACCGGGCGGGACCTACAATGAGCAGTTCTTC. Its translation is CASSPPGGTYNEQFF.

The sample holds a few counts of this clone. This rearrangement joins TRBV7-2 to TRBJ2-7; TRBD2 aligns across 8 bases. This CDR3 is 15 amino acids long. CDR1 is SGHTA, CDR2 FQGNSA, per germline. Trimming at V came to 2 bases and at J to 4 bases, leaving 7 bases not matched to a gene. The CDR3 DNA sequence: TGTGCCAGCAGCTTATCTAGCGGGCTTCAGTACGAGCAGTACTTC. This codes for CASSLSSGLQYEQYF.

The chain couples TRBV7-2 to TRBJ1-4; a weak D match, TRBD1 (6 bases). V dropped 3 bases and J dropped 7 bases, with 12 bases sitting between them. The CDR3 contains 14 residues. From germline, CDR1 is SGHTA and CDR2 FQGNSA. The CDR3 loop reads CASSFGGAGEKLFF. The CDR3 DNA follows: TGTGCCAGCAGCTTCGGGGGGGCGGGTGAAAAACTGTTTTTT.

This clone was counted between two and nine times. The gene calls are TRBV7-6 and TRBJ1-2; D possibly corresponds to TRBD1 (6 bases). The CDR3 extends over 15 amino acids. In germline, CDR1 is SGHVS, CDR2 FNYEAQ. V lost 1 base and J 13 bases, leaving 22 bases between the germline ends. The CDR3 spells CASSLGVAGALATTF. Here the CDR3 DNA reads TGTGCCAGCAGCTTAGGGGTGGCAGGGGCCCTTGCTACCACCTTC.

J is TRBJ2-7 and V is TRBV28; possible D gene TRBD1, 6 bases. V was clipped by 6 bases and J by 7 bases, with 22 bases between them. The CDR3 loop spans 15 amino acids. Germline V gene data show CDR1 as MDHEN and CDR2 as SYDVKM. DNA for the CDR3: TGTGCCAGCAGCTTAGATGGGGGCATCAGTCGGGAGCAGTACTTC. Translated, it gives CASSLDGGISREQYF.

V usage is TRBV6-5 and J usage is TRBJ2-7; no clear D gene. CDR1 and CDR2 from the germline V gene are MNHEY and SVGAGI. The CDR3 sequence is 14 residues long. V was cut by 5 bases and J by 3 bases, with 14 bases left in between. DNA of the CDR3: TGTGCCAGCAGTAACCCCTACGGTAGCTACGAGCAGTACTTC. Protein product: CASSNPYGSYEQYF.

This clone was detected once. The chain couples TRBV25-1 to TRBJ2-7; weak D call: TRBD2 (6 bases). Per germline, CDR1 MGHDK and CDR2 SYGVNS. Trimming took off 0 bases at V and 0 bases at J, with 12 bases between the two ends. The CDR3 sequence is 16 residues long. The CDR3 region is CASSEYGGQGSYEQYF. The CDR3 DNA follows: TGTGCCAGCAGTGAATATGGAGGGCAGGGCTCCTACGAGCAGTACTTC.

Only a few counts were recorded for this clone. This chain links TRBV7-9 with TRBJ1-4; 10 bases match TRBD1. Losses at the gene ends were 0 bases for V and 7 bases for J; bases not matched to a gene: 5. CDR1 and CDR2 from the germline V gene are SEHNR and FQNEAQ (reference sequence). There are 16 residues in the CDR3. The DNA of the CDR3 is TGTGCCAGCAGCTTAGCCCCGACAGGGGGCGGTGAAAAACTGTTTTTT. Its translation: CASSLAPTGGGEKLFF.

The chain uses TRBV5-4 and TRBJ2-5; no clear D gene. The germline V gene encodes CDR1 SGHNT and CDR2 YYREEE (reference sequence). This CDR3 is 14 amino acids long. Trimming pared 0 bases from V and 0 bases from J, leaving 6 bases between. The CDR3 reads CASSLAPDQETQYF. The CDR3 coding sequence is TGTGCCAGCAGCTTGGCCCCGGACCAAGAGACCCAGTACTTC.

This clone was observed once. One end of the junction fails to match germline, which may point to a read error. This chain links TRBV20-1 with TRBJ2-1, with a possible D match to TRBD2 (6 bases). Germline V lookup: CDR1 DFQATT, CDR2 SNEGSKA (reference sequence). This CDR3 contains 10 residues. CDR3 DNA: TGCAGTGCTAGTAGCGGTACCAGGCTCTTC. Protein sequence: CSASSGTRLF.

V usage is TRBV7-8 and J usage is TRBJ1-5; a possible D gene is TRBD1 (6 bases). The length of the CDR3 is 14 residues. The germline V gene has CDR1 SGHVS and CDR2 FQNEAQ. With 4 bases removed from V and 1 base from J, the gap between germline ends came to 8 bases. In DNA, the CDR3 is TGTGCCAGCAGCTCACAGGGCAGCAATCAGCCCCAGCATTTT. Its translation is CASSSQGSNQPQHF.

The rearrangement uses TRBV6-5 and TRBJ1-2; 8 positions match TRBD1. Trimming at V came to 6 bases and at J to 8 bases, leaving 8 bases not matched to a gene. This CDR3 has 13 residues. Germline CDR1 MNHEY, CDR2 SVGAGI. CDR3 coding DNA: TGTGCCAGCAGACCGGGACAGGTGGGGGGCTACACCTTC. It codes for CASRPGQVGGYTF.

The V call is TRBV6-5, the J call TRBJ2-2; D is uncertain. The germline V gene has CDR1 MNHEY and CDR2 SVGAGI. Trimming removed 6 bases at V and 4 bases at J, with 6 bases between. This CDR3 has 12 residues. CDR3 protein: CASRSVTGELFF. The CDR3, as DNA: TGTGCCAGCAGGTCGGTCACCGGGGAGCTGTTTTTT.

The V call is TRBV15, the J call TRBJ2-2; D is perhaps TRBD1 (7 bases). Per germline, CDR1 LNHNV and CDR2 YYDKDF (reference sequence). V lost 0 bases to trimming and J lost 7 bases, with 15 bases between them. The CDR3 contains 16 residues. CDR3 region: CATSRDRGGGGGELFF. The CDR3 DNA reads TGTGCCACCAGCAGAGATCGAGGAGGGGGCGGCGGGGAGCTGTTTTTT.

The CDR3 DNA reads TGTGCCAGCAGGGGGGACATATCAGAAGCTTTCTTT. The encoded protein is CASRGDISEAFF. V gene TRBV6-5 combines with J gene TRBJ1-1; tentative D call: TRBD1 (6 bases). This CDR3 has 12 residues. The V and J ends lost 6 bases and 8 bases respectively, with 13 bases between them. Germline V lookup: CDR1 MNHEY, CDR2 SVGAGI.

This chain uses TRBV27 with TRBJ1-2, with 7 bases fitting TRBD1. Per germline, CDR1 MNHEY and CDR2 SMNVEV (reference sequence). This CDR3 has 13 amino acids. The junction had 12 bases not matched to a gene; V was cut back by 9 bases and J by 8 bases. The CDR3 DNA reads TGTGCCAGTGGCTTCGGGCAGGGGGGAGGCTACACCTTC. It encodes CASGFGQGGGYTF.

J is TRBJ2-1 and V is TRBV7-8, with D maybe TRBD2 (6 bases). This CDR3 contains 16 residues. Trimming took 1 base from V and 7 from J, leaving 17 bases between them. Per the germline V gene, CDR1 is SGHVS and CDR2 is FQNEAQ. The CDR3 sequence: CASSLDTSRVLNEQFF. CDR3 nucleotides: TGTGCCAGCAGCTTAGATACTAGCAGGGTGTTAAATGAGCAGTTCTTC.

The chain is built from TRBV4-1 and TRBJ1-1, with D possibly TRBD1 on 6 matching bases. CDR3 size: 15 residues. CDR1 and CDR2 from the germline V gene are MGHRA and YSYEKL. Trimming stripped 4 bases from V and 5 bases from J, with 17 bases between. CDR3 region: CASSLNRVGRTEAFF. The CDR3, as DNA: TGCGCCAGCAGCCTCAACAGGGTTGGCCGGACTGAAGCTTTCTTT.

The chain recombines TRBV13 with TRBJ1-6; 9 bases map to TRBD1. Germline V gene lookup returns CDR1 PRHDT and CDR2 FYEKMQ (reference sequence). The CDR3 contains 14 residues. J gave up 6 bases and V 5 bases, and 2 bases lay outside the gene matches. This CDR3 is CASSPDRGNSPLHF. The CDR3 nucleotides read TGTGCCAGCAGCCCGGACAGGGGTAATTCACCCCTCCACTTT.

CDR3 sequence: CASSVVGAWNSPLHF. Written as DNA, the CDR3 is TGTGCCAGCAGCGTAGTGGGGGCCTGGAATTCACCCCTCCACTTT. The chain joins TRBV9 to TRBJ1-6; a possible D gene is TRBD1 (6 bases). Germline V gives CDR1 SGDLS, CDR2 YYNGEE. The CDR3 extends over 15 amino acids. Trimming removed 0 bases at V and 7 bases at J, with 11 bases between.

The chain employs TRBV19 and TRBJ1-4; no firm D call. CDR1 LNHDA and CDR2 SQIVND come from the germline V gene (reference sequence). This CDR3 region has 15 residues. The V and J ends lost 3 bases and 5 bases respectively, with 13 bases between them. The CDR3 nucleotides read TGTGCCAGTAGTATCCAATCAGGCCGAAATGAAAAACTGTTTTTT. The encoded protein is CASSIQSGRNEKLFF.

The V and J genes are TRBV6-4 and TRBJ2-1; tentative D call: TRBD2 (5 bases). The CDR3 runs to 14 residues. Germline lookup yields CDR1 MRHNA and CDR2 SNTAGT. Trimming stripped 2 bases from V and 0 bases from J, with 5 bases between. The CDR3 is CASSDGSSYNEQFF. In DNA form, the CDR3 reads TGTGCCAGCAGTGACGGGAGCTCCTACAATGAGCAGTTCTTC.

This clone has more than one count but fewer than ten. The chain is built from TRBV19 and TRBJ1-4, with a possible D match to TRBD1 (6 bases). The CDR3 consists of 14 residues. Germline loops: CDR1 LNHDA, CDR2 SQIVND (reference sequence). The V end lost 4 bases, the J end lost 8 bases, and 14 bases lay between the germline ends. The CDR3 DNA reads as TGTGCCAGTAGTACACAGGGTCAATGGGAAAAACTGTTTTTT. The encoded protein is CASSTQGQWEKLFF.

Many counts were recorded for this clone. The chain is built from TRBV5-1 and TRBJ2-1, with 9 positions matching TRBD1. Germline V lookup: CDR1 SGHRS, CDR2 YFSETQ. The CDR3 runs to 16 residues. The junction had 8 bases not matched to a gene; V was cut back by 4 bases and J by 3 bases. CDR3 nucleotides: TGCGCCAGCAGCCCCCCCGGGACAGGGAACTACAATGAGCAGTTCTTC. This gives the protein CASSPPGTGNYNEQFF.

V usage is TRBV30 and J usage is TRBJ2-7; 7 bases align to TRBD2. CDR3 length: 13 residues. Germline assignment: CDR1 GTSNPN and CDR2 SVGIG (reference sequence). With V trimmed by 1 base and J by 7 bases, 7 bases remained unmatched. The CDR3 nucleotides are TGTGCCTGGAGTGGAGCGGGATTCTGGGAGCAGTACTTC. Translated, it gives CAWSGAGFWEQYF.

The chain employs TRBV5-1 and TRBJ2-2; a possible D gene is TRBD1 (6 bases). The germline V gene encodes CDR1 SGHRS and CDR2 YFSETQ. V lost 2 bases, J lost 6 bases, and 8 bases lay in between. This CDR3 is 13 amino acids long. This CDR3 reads CASSLQGSGELFF. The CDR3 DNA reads TGCGCCAGCAGCTTACAGGGATCCGGGGAGCTGTTTTTT.

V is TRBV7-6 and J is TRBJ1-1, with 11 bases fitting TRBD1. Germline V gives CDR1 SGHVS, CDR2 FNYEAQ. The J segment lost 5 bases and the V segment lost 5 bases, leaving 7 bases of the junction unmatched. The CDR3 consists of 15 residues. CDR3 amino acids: CASSAGTGGRTEAFF. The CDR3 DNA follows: TGTGCCAGCAGCGCCGGGACAGGGGGTCGGACTGAAGCTTTCTTT.